A selection of T cell receptor beta chains follows, all from one sample in a study of cytomegalovirus exposure and HLA in healthy donors. Produced via immunoSEQ multiplex PCR; TCRdb's table is partial and in-frame only. The sample lists under 110,000 clones; around 79% were seen once. Sequencing was done on a sample of PBMCs. These receptors were collected from a man in his 60s in good health and CMV-seronegative. CDR3s include the opening cysteine and the closing phenylalanine or tryptophan. A D gene is named only where the DNA matches it firmly.

v_gene	d_gene	j_gene	CDR3aa
TRBV18	NA	TRBJ1-4	CASSEGATNEKLFF
TRBV5-4	NA	TRBJ1-4	CASSFRTDPGGEKLFF
TRBV7-2	NA	TRBJ2-5	CASSYERLAGQETQYF
TRBV18	TRBD2	TRBJ2-5	CASSLAGTSGLETQYF
TRBV5-6	NA	TRBJ2-1	CASTRRRASYNEQFF
TRBV19	NA	TRBJ1-1	CASSIRGTNTEAFF
TRBV5-1	TRBD2	TRBJ2-1	CASVSGLAGGNEQFF
TRBV7-9	NA	TRBJ2-3	CASSYAGSLGDTQYF
TRBV4-3	TRBD1	TRBJ2-6	CASSQDFAGGASGANVLTF
TRBV5-1	NA	TRBJ1-2	CASSPWGVEGYTF
TRBV27	TRBD2	TRBJ2-7	CASRRLAGAYEQYF
TRBV4-2	TRBD1	TRBJ2-1	CASSQVSGTGYNEQFF
TRBV5-6	NA	TRBJ2-7	CASSLLAISYEQYF
TRBV5-1	NA	TRBJ1-1	CASSLAQGGRKAFF
TRBV15	NA	TRBJ1-2	CATSRGTGDYGYTF
TRBV10-3	NA	TRBJ1-1	CAISDIVNTEAFF
TRBV9	TRBD1	TRBJ2-3	CASSVGGQNTDTQYF
TRBV7-8	NA	TRBJ1-6	CASSVRVQDSPLHF
TRBV6-5	TRBD1	TRBJ1-2	CASSLHRGHFTF
TRBV7-2	TRBD1	TRBJ2-5	CASSLGTGALGETQYF
TRBV11-2	NA	TRBJ2-5	CASSAAGTFQETQYF
TRBV7-9	NA	TRBJ1-6	CASSPRVGSYNSPLHF
TRBV5-1	TRBD2	TRBJ2-1	CASSFGGLGNGEQFF
TRBV28	NA	TRBJ1-6	CASSLPGNNSPLHF
TRBV6-5	NA	TRBJ1-1	CASSYSADLEAFF
TRBV4-3	NA	TRBJ1-2	CASSPSWVGGYGYTF
TRBV9	TRBD2	TRBJ2-5	CASSVGPGGDYQETQYF
TRBV5-5	NA	TRBJ1-4	CASSLESEIQGKLFF
TRBV7-4	TRBD2	TRBJ2-4	CASSHQAGTSGGEFFAKNIQYF
TRBV7-2	TRBD1	TRBJ2-2	CASSPGGRGTGELFF
TRBV30	NA	TRBJ2-7	CAWRWDLSYEQYF
TRBV18	TRBD1	TRBJ1-1	CASSPGQGMVAEAFF
TRBV10-3	TRBD1	TRBJ1-5	CAIRDRESQPQHF
TRBV5-1	TRBD1	TRBJ1-6	CASSLAPGTGESSPLHF
TRBV7-9	NA	TRBJ1-6	CASSRGRESPLHF
TRBV2	TRBD2	TRBJ2-2	CASRWTSGLTGELFF
TRBV15	NA	TRBJ1-1	CATSSPRANTEAFF
TRBV29-1	NA	TRBJ2-2	CSVGYVTGELFF
TRBV6-5	TRBD1	TRBJ1-4	CASSYGSGQGGEKLFF
TRBV7-2	TRBD2	TRBJ2-3	CASSLRGGLAGVIDTQYF
TRBV19	TRBD1	TRBJ2-3	CASSGTGEGRQYF
TRBV4-2	TRBD1	TRBJ1-1	CASSQAGTGVRTEAFF
TRBV25-1	TRBD2	TRBJ2-1	CASSTTSGSSYNEQFF
TRBV7-9	TRBD1	TRBJ1-1	CASSQQGASTEAFF
TRBV2	NA	TRBJ1-4	CASSVRTNEKLFF
TRBV7-3	NA	TRBJ2-2	CASSLFGNTGELFF
TRBV7-8	NA	TRBJ2-5	CASSLADRSYQETQYF
TRBV18	NA	TRBJ1-2	CASSPSGGEGGYTF
TRBV5-6	NA	TRBJ1-2	CASSFGQPRATF
TRBV4-1	NA	TRBJ1-1	CASSQSDRFMNTEAFF
TRBV5-1	NA	TRBJ2-3	CASRRGRDMSTDTQYF
TRBV6-1	NA	TRBJ2-2	CASSAQGYFGELFF
TRBV5-1	NA	TRBJ1-1	CASSTQETGNTEAFF
TRBV18	TRBD2	TRBJ2-2	CASSPLLTSGGANTGELFF
TRBV7-2	TRBD1	TRBJ1-6	CASSLGVSGTGYNSPLHF
TRBV6-5	NA	TRBJ2-3	CASSPRDFTDTQYF
TRBV29-1	TRBD1	TRBJ2-3	CSVVTGSDTQYF